The clone carrying this T cell receptor beta chain was seen once. Antigen unknown. This sample is drawn from a study of Graves' ophthalmopathy and Graves' hyperthyroidism. Researchers took RNA transcripts and amplified TCR beta CDR3 regions from them. HTBI-primed RT-PCR formed the first round, and a multiplex PCR formed the second. MiXCR, applied by TCRdb to the multiplex PCR reads, yields one record per CDR3 protein. Of more than 550,000 distinct CDR3 sequences in the sample, over 40% were seen once. Study results and limitations: With a specificity of just under 75% and a sensitivity of just under 71%, the model predicted ophthalmopathy progression. Thyroid clonotypes that were expanded above 0.001 frequency mostly also appeared in blood.

Fresh peripheral blood (less than 11 ml) yielded the PBMCs. The source is an adult man with Graves' ophthalmopathy. Sequenced input: peripheral blood.

CDR3 nucleotide sequence: TGTGCCAGCAGTCCACAGGGGATTGAGCAGTACTTC. Protein: CASSPQGIEQYF. The rearrangement links TRBV25-1 to TRBJ2-7; TRBD1 aligns across 7 bases. This CDR3 comprises 12 residues. Germline V CDR1 and CDR2: MGHDK, SYGVNS. After removal of 5 bases from V and 7 bases from J, the junction contained 5 bases not matched to a gene.